This T cell receptor beta chain is drawn from a study of T cell responses to AZD1222 COVID-19 vaccine. About the research overall: Researchers grouped second doses given at about 4 or about 12 weeks into one pool. Findings and caveats of the study: The reported proportion of spike-specific TCRs targeting unmutated variant regions was nearly half. Receipt of two AZD1222 doses was followed by a rise in Spike-specific TCR breadth and depth.

A word on this clone: Its antigen is currently unknown.

Sequenced by immunoSEQ multiplex PCR; TCRdb stores in-frame clones only, minus some. The sample records about 120,000 clones, more than 75% being singletons. Trimming cost V 5 bases and J 4 bases, with 18 bases left between them. The CDR3 has 16 amino acids. Germline assignment: CDR1 MNHEY and CDR2 SMNVEV (reference sequence). The V call is TRBV27, the J call TRBJ2-1, with D possibly being TRBD2 (5 bases). The TCR comes from an adult in good health. Sample: peripheral blood, taken on day 0 of AZD1222 vaccination. CDR3 nucleotide sequence: TGTGCCAGCAGTGCTGAACTAGTCGACCATTACAATGAGCAGTTCTTC. This gives the protein CASSAELVDHYNEQFF.